A single sample gave rise to the 20 T cell receptor beta chains below, sequenced in a study of blood T cells in healthy people across ages (dated by TCRdb to the mid-2010s). Library prep was done by 5' RACE. The sample was run on an Illumina HiSeq 2500. The second PCR ran for roughly 6 to 11 cycles and used a J-beta primer mix along with a sample-barcoded 5' primer. Clones were called with MiXCR by TCRdb after fastp trimmed the public reads at Q25, and only in-frame beta chains were retained. Entries that share a CDR3 protein sequence are merged under the most common genes and DNA. Across this sample there are about 830,000 distinct CDR3 sequences, with under 80% seen only once. Jointly, the top ten make up 25% to 30% of the sample. Sequenced: blood. The receptor source for this set is a man aged 30 to 39 in good health.

This rearrangement joins TRBV10-3 to TRBJ2-1, with 8 bases aligning to TRBD2. Per germline, CDR1 ENHRY and CDR2 SYGVKD. The CDR3 runs 13 residues. V lost 0 bases to trimming and J lost 9 bases; unmatched junction nucleotides: 1. The CDR3 spells CAISESSGGEQFF. In DNA, the CDR3 is TGTGCCATCAGTGAGTCGAGCGGGGGTGAGCAGTTCTTC.

This clonotype showed up just a few times. The chain combines TRBV6-5 with TRBJ1-6; no reliable D call. V dropped 5 bases and J dropped 10 bases, with 12 bases sitting between them. Germline V gene lookup returns CDR1 MNHEY and CDR2 SVGAGI. The CDR3 contains 13 residues. The CDR3 is CASSVALGSPLHF. The CDR3 DNA reads as TGTGCCAGCAGTGTGGCGTTGGGGTCACCCCTCCACTTT.

This clonotype was counted only a few times. The V gene is TRBV20-1, the J gene TRBJ2-7; D is uncertain. The CDR3 contains 13 residues. Trimming removed 6 bases at V and 0 bases at J, with 12 bases between. Germline-derived CDR1 and CDR2 are DFQATT and SNEGSKA (reference sequence). The CDR3: CSAVGDGSYEQYF. Here the CDR3 DNA reads TGCAGTGCAGTAGGAGACGGCTCCTACGAGCAGTACTTC.

The chain recombines TRBV4-3 with TRBJ2-6, with D possibly matching TRBD2 (5 bases). The germline gives CDR1 LGHNA, CDR2 YSLEER. This CDR3 comprises 15 residues. Trimming took off 1 base at V and 12 bases at J, with 16 bases between the two ends. DNA of the CDR3: TGCGCCAGCAGCCAAGTCGGACTCCCGAAAGCCGTCCTGACTTTC. Protein sequence: CASSQVGLPKAVLTF.

This clonotype was counted between two and nine times. This chain joins TRBV14 and TRBJ2-7; D is unclear. Trimming removed 3 bases from V and 0 bases from J, with 18 bases in between. From germline, CDR1 is SGHDN and CDR2 FVKESK. This CDR3 is 17 amino acids long. CDR3 nucleotides: TGTGCCAGCAGCCATGGTATCCGCGCTACCGACTCCTACGAGCAGTACTTC. Translating it yields CASSHGIRATDSYEQYF.

The gene calls are TRBV4-3 and TRBJ2-5; TRBD2 aligns across 9 bases. The CDR3 sequence is 16 residues long. V lost 4 bases and J lost 4; bases outside the gene matches: 10. Germline V gene sequence: CDR1 LGHNA, CDR2 YSLEER. CDR3 residues: CASSLRATSGGETQYF. The CDR3 bases are TGCGCCAGCAGCCTAAGAGCGACTAGCGGTGGAGAGACCCAGTACTTC.

The chain recombines TRBV4-3 with TRBJ2-6, with D tentatively TRBD1 (6 bases). With 5 bases removed from V and 0 bases from J, the gap between germline ends came to 11 bases. CDR1 is LGHNA and CDR2 is YSLEER in the germline V gene. The CDR3 has 16 residues. The CDR3 nucleotides are TGCGCCAGCAGCACATCGACAGGCTCTGGGGCCAACGTCCTGACTTTC. Translation gives CASSTSTGSGANVLTF.

The gene calls are TRBV7-9 and TRBJ2-7, with TRBD1 matching over 12 bases. Germline V gene lookup returns CDR1 SEHNR and CDR2 FQNEAQ (reference sequence). The CDR3 runs 19 residues. Trimming at V came to 4 bases and at J to 0 bases, leaving 13 bases not matched to a gene. CDR3 sequence reads: CASSSTGTGGPPPSYEQYF. The CDR3 DNA sequence: TGTGCCAGCAGCTCGACCGGGACAGGGGGCCCTCCACCCTCCTACGAGCAGTACTTC.

The rearrangement links TRBV7-2 to TRBJ2-5; TRBD1 aligns across 9 bases. Germline loops: CDR1 SGHTA, CDR2 FQGNSA. CDR3 length: 15 residues. V dropped 4 bases and J dropped 11; count of bases not matched to a gene: 14. The CDR3 region is CASSSDRGSANEQYF. The DNA of the CDR3 is TGTGCCAGCAGCTCGGACAGGGGTAGTGCCAATGAGCAGTACTTC.

The chain joins TRBV29-1 to TRBJ2-7, with TRBD2 matching 7 bases. The CDR3 runs to 13 residues. The V gene end was trimmed by 6 bases and the J gene end by 5 bases; junction bases not matched to a gene: 10. Germline V gene lookup returns CDR1 SQVTM and CDR2 ANQGSEA. The CDR3 protein is CSVTGSGANEQYF. The CDR3, as DNA: TGCAGCGTCACCGGGAGCGGGGCCAACGAGCAGTACTTC.

This clonotype was detected once. This sequence joins TRBV24-1 and TRBJ2-5; TRBD1 matches 8 bases. V shed 4 bases and J 4 bases; nucleotides not matched to a gene: 4. The CDR3 runs 14 residues. Germline values: CDR1 KGHDR, CDR2 SFDVKD. Written as DNA, the CDR3 is TGTGCCACCAGTGACCCGGACAGGGCAGAGACCCAGTACTTC. Residues: CATSDPDRAETQYF.

This clonotype appeared a few times. The chain has TRBV5-1 and TRBJ2-3; D unclear. Deletions cut 2 bases from V and 5 bases from J, with 9 bases between. This CDR3 region has 13 residues. CDR1 is SGHRS, CDR2 YFSETQ, per germline. The CDR3 reads CASSLSSEDTQYF. The CDR3 region has the DNA TGCGCCAGCAGCTTATCCAGCGAAGATACGCAGTATTTT.

The CDR3, as DNA: TGTGCCAGCAGCGTAGACAACAGGGACCACACTGAAGCTTTCTTT. Translating gives CASSVDNRDHTEAFF. The chain uses TRBV9 and TRBJ1-1, with a tentative D call TRBD1 (6 bases). The CDR3 is made up of 15 amino acids. V was cut by 0 bases and J by 3 bases, with 12 bases left in between. CDR1 and CDR2 from the germline V gene are SGDLS and YYNGEE.

This chain links TRBV5-1 with TRBJ2-1, with 7 bases fitting TRBD1. The DNA end lines up better with TRBJ2-7; the J call may be wrong. This CDR3 is built from 15 residues. CDR1 SGHRS and CDR2 YFSETQ come from the germline V gene. CDR3 sequence reads: CASSFGQDFYNEQYF. The CDR3 bases are TGCGCCAGCAGCTTCGGACAGGATTTCTACAATGAGCAGTACTTC.

J is TRBJ2-1 and V is TRBV29-1; D might be TRBD2 (5 bases). Trimming shortened V by 3 bases and J by 8 bases, and 11 bases separated the two germline ends. This CDR3 is 12 amino acids long. The germline V gene encodes CDR1 SQVTM and CDR2 ANQGSEA. The CDR3 reads CSVDLWGDEQFF. The DNA for the CDR3 is TGCAGCGTTGACCTTTGGGGAGATGAGCAGTTCTTC.

The chain has TRBV9 and TRBJ2-1; D call uncertain. Per germline, CDR1 SGDLS and CDR2 YYNGEE. V lost 3 bases, J lost 0 bases, and 13 bases lay in between. This CDR3 has 16 residues. The CDR3 nucleotides read TGTGCCAGCAGCGCCTCGATCCCCAGCTCCTACAATGAGCAGTTCTTC. Translated, it gives CASSASIPSSYNEQFF.

As to this clonotype: The germline gene is not matched at one end of the junction; a read error may be the cause. V and J are TRBV4-3 and TRBJ2-1, with D perhaps matching TRBD1 (6 bases). Germline V gene lookup returns CDR1 LGHNA and CDR2 YSLEER. This CDR3 comprises 13 residues. The CDR3 reads CARSQGTYNEQFF. In DNA form, the CDR3 reads TGCGCCCGCAGCCAGGGGACCTACAATGAGCAGTTCTTC.

V usage is TRBV9 and J usage is TRBJ1-6; D call uncertain. With 6 bases removed from V and 4 bases from J, the gap between germline ends came to 11 bases. The CDR3 extends over 14 amino acids. CDR1 SGDLS and CDR2 YYNGEE come from the germline V gene. In DNA form, the CDR3 reads TGTGCCAGCACCGGGGAACCATATAATTCACCCCTCCACTTT. This sequence encodes CASTGEPYNSPLHF.

This clonotype was picked up a small number of times. The chain recombines TRBV3-1 with TRBJ2-1, with 9 bases that match TRBD1. This CDR3 contains 14 residues. Germline V gene lookup returns CDR1 LGHDT and CDR2 YNNKEL (reference sequence). Trimming took 1 base from V and 9 from J; bases not matched to a gene: 4. The CDR3 DNA sequence: TGTGCCAGCAGCCAAGCCGGGACAGGGTTTGAGCAGTTCTTC. The encoded protein is CASSQAGTGFEQFF.

The V call is TRBV4-3, the J call TRBJ1-5, with D tentatively TRBD1 (5 bases). The CDR3 totals 16 residues. V was shortened by 0 bases and J by 6 bases, with 15 bases between the two germline ends. The V gene's germline CDR1 is LGHNA and CDR2 YSLEER. The DNA for the CDR3 is TGCGCCAGCAGCCAAGATCTGCGGGGGAGGGGTCAGCCCCAGCATTTT. This sequence encodes CASSQDLRGRGQPQHF.